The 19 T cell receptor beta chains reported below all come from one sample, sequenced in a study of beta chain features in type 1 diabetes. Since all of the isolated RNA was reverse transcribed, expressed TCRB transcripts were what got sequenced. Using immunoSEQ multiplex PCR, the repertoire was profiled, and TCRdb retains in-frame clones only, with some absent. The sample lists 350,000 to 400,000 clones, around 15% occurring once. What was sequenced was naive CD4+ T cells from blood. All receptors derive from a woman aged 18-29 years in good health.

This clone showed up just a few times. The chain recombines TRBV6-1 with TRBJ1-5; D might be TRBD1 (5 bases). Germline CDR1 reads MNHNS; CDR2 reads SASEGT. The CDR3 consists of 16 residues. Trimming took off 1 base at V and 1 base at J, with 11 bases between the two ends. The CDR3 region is CASSEGRGMSNQPQHF. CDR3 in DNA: TGTGCCAGCAGTGAAGGTCGGGGGATGAGCAATCAGCCCCAGCATTTT.

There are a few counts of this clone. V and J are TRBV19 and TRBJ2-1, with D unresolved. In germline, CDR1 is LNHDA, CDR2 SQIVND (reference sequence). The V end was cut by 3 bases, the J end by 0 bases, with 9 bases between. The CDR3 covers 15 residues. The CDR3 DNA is TGTGCCAGTAGTATCCGAGCTCGCTCCTACAATGAGCAGTTCTTC. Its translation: CASSIRARSYNEQFF.

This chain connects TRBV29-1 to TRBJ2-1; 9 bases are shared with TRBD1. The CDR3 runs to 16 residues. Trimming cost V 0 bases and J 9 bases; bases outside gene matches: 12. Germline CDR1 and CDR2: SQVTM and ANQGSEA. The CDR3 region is CSVEDLWTGESSEQFF. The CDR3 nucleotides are TGCAGCGTTGAAGATTTGTGGACAGGGGAGTCGAGTGAGCAGTTCTTC.

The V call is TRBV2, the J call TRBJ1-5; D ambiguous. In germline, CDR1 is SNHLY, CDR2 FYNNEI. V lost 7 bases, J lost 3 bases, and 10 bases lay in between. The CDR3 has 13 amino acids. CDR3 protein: CASMGRPNQPQHF. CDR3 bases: TGTGCCAGCATGGGCCGGCCCAATCAGCCCCAGCATTTT.

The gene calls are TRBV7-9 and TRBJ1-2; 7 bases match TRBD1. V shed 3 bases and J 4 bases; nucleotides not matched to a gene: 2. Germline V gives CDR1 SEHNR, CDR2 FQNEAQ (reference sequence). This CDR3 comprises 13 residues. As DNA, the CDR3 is TGTGCCAGCAGCTTCACAGGGGCCTATGGCTACACCTTC. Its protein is CASSFTGAYGYTF.

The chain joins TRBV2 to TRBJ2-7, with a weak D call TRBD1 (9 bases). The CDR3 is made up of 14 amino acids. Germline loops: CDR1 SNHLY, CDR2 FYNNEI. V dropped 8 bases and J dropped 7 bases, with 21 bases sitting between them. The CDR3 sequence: CASRGGTGLLEQYF. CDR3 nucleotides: TGTGCCAGCCGGGGGGGGACAGGGCTTCTGGAGCAGTACTTC.

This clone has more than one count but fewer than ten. CDR3 DNA sequence: TGTGCCAGCAGCCAAGATTGGGCGGGCCACTCCTACGAGCAGTACTTC. Translated, it gives CASSQDWAGHSYEQYF. The chain uses TRBV4-2 and TRBJ2-7; a weak D match, TRBD2 (5 bases). Trimming shortened V by 0 bases and J by 0 bases, and 12 bases separated the two germline ends. The CDR3 extends over 16 amino acids. Germline loops: CDR1 LGHNA, CDR2 YNFKEQ.

For the CDR3, the DNA is TGTGCCAGCAGTATACCGGGACTAGCGGGGAATGGAGATACGCAGTATTTT. Amino acids: CASSIPGLAGNGDTQYF. The chain combines TRBV2 with TRBJ2-3; 13 bases are a match to TRBD2. Germline V CDR1 and CDR2: SNHLY, FYNNEI. This CDR3 spans 17 amino acids. With V trimmed by 5 bases and J by 5 bases, 10 bases remained unmatched.

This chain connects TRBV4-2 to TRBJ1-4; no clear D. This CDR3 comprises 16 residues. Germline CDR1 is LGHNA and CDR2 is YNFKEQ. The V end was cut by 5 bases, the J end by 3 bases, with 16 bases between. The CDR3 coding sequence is TGTGCCAGCAGCTTAGACGACACCGGCTCTAATGAAAAACTGTTTTTT. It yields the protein CASSLDDTGSNEKLFF.

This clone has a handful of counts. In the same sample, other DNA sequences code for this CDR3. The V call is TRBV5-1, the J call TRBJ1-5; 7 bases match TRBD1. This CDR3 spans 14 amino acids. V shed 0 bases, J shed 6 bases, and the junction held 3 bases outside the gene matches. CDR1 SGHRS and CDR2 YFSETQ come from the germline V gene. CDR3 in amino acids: CASSLGQGGQPQHF. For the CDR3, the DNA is TGCGCCAGCAGCTTGGGACAGGGCGGTCAGCCCCAGCATTTT.

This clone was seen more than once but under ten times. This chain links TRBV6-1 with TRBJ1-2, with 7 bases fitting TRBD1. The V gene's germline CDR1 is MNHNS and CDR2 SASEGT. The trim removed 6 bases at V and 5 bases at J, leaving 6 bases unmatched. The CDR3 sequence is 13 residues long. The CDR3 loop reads CASSPGTVYGYTF. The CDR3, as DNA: TGTGCCAGCAGCCCCGGGACAGTATATGGCTACACCTTC.

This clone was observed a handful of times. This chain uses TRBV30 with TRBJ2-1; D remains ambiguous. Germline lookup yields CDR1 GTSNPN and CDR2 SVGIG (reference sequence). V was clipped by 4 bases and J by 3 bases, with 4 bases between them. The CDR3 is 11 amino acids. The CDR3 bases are TGTGCCTGGACCTACTACAATGAGCAGTTCTTC. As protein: CAWTYYNEQFF.

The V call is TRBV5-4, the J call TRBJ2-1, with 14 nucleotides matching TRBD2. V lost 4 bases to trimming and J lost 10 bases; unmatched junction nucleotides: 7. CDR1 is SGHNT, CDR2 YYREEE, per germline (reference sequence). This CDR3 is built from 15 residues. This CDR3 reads CASSPGLAGAVEQFF. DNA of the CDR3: TGTGCCAGCAGCCCGGGACTAGCGGGAGCTGTCGAGCAGTTCTTC.

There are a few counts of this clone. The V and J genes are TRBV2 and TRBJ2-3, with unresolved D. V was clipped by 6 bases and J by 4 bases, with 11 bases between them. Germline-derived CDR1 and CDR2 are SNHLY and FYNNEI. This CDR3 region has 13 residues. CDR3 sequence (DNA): TGTGCCAGCAGATGGCAGGAAGCAGATACGCAGTATTTT. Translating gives CASRWQEADTQYF.

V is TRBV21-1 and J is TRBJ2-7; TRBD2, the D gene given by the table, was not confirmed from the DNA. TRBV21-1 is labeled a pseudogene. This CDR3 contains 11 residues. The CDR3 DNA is TGTGCCAGCAGCCTCTCCTACGAGCAGTACTTC. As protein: CASSLSYEQYF.

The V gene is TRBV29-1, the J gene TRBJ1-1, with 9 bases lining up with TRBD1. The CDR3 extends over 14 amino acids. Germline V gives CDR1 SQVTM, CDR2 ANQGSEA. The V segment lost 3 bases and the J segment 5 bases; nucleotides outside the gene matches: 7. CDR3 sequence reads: CSVDGRTGVTEAFF. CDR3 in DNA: TGCAGCGTTGACGGTAGGACAGGGGTGACTGAAGCTTTCTTT. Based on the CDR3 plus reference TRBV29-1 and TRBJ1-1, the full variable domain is SAVISQKPSRDICQRGTSLTIQCQVDSQVTMMFWYRQQPGQSLTLIATANQGSEATYESGFVIDKFPISRPNLTFSTLTVSNMSPEDSSIYLCSVDGRTGVTEAFFGQGTRLTVV.

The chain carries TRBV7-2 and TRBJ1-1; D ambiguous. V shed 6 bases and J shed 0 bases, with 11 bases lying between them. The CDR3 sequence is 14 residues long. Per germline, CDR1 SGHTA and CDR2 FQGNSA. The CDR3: CASSFSPVNTEAFF. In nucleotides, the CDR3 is TGTGCCAGCAGTTTCTCTCCGGTGAACACTGAAGCTTTCTTT.

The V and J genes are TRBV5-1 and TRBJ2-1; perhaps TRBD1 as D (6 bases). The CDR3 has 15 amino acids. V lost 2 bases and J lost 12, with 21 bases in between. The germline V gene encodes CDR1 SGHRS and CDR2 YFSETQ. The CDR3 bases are TGCGCCAGCAGCTTTCTCGGACAGAAGCGGTTAGGGCAGTTCTTC. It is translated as CASSFLGQKRLGQFF. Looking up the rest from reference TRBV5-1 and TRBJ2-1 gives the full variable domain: KAGVTQTPRYLIKTRGQQVTLSCSPISGHRSVSWYQQTPGQGLQFLFEYFSETQRNKGNFPGRFSGRQFSNSRSEMNVSTLELGDSALYLCASSFLGQKRLGQFFGPGTRLTVL.

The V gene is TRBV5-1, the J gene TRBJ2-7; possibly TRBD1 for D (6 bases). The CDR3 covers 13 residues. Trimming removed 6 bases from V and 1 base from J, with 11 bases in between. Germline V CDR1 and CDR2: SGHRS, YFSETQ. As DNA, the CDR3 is TGCGCCAGCACCTTCGGACAGTCCTACGAGCAGTACTTC. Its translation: CASTFGQSYEQYF.